This T cell receptor (beta chain) was identified during a study of blood T cell repertoires in COVID-19. Study-level information: T cells, B-cell-depleted T cells, or PBMCs provided the cDNA or gDNA that served as material.

Only in-frame clones appear in the TCRdb table, and some are missing; sequencing was by immunoSEQ multiplex PCR. The sample has under 150,000 clones, roughly three quarters seen once. This clone is a singleton in its sample. V was trimmed by 0 bases and J by 2 bases, leaving 11 bases between them. The CDR3 is 15 amino acids. The V gene's germline CDR1 is GTSNPN and CDR2 SVGIG (reference sequence). Sequenced input: peripheral blood. This clonotype was sampled from a man older than 75 with acute or convalescent COVID-19. The V and J genes are TRBV30 and TRBJ1-5; D is undetermined. This CDR3 is CAWSVFGYGNQPQHF. The DNA for the CDR3 is TGTGCCTGGAGTGTCTTCGGGTATGGCAATCAGCCCCAGCATTTT.